This TCR beta chain emerged from a study of shared clonotypes between healthy human individuals. Adult donors, all healthy and HIV-negative, had no recent acute infections or vaccinations. The study drew all its donors from Caucasian adults living in Nashville, Tennessee. TCRdb keeps only in-frame clones here, not all; method: immunoSEQ multiplex PCR. The repertoire consists of a few hundred thousand clones, with roughly 72% occurring once and the leading ten covering approximately 12%. The CDR3 spans 15 residues. The germline V gene encodes CDR1 SGHRS and CDR2 YFSETQ. The V gene lost 4 bases and the J gene lost 3 bases, with 15 bases spanning the gap.

This chain links TRBV5-1 with TRBJ2-3, with D perhaps matching TRBD1 (5 bases). This sequence was found in a woman aged 35 to 49 in good health. Some clones in this sample may be carry-over from other donors' samples. Sequencing was carried out using PBMCs. CDR3 DNA sequence: TGCGCCAGCAGCCCCCAGGGTCAGTGGACAGATACGCAGTATTTT. Translating it yields CASSPQGQWTDTQYF.